This TCR beta chain was profiled in a study of T cell changes during pregnancy in multiple sclerosis (dated by TCRdb to the late 2010s). About the full investigation: The study examined how the T cell repertoire changed over the course of pregnancy in women with multiple sclerosis.

On this clone: Its antigen is not yet known. No much larger clonotype is one base removed from it; base qualities were not supplied.

V loses 4 bases of germline sequence and J loses 1 base, and the interval between the two ends is 12 bases. As encoded in the germline V gene, CDR1 is SGHRS while CDR2 is YFSETQ. CDR3 length: 15 amino acids, cysteine to phenylalanine. The entry retains the CDR3 DNA only, 45 bases that are in frame from base 1. The protocol used for the library was the immunoSEQ multiplex PCR assay. The source is immuneACCESS, and TCRdb retained only in-frame sequences with V and J called. Part of the clones is not carried over; for the studies checked, unresolved V genes explain less than half of this, and the remainder is unexplained. This sample is represented by more than 45,000 clones; about 90% of them were singletons. About 0.24% of the sample is taken by the ten largest.

The chain uses TRBV5-1 and TRBJ1-5; confidence is insufficient to name the D gene. The TCR comes from a female donor with multiple sclerosis, enrolled in a pregnancy study. The specimen was CD4+ T cells from peripheral blood mononuclear cells, collected in the second trimester of pregnancy. In nucleotides, the sequence is TGCGCCAGCAGCCCCAGTGGCGGGAGCAATCAGCCCCAGCATTTT. Its protein is CASSPSGGSNQPQHF.